The 31 T cell receptor beta chains in this list originate from one sample, sequenced in a study of blood T cell repertoires in COVID-19. Using immunoSEQ multiplex PCR, the repertoire was profiled, and TCRdb retains in-frame clones only, with some absent. Of 100,000 or so clones detected, about 87% appear once; the ten largest clones hold about 0.51%. Material: peripheral blood. The receptor set was obtained from a man aged 60 to 69 with acute or convalescent COVID-19.

The DNA of the CDR3 is TGCGCCAGCAGCTTGTCGCAGGTTGGACAAGAGACCCAGTACTTC. Translating gives CASSLSQVGQETQYF. This chain uses TRBV5-1 with TRBJ2-5; no clear D. Germline V lookup: CDR1 SGHRS, CDR2 YFSETQ. This CDR3 contains 15 residues. Deletions cut 1 base from V and 2 bases from J, with 12 bases between.

The chain combines TRBV18 with TRBJ2-2; D is unresolved. The germline V gene has CDR1 KGHSH and CDR2 LQKENI. V was clipped by 0 bases and J by 1 base, with 6 bases between them. The CDR3 length is 15 residues. CDR3 sequence (DNA): TGTGCCAGCTCACCACCGGTGAGGAACACCGGGGAGCTGTTTTTT. Encoded protein: CASSPPVRNTGELFF.

The V and J genes are TRBV23-1 and TRBJ2-3, with 10 bases aligning to TRBD2. TRBV23-1 is noted as an ORF with a role that remains uncertain. The CDR3 contains 17 residues. J gave up 3 bases and V 0 bases, and 6 bases lay outside the gene matches. The CDR3 region is CASSQSAASGRTDTQYF. CDR3 coding DNA: TGCGCCAGCAGTCAATCGGCGGCTAGCGGGAGAACAGATACGCAGTATTTT.

CDR3 sequence (DNA): TGTGCCAGCAGCAGGACAGGGGTGGAGGAAAAACTGTTTTTT. Protein sequence: CASSRTGVEEKLFF. V usage is TRBV2 and J usage is TRBJ1-4, with TRBD1 identical over 9 bases. CDR1 and CDR2 (germline): SNHLY, FYNNEI. The CDR3 spans 14 residues. The trim removed 6 bases at V and 8 bases at J, leaving 7 bases unmatched.

The CDR3 DNA follows: TGTGCCAGCAGCCAAGGGGTAGCGGGAGTACCCTACAATGAGCAGTTCTTC. It is translated as CASSQGVAGVPYNEQFF. This chain connects TRBV14 to TRBJ2-1, with 9 bases matching TRBD2. V was pared by 1 base and J by 2 bases, with 6 bases of the junction left unmatched. The CDR3 is 17 residues long. CDR1 and CDR2 (germline): SGHDN, FVKESK. Combining the CDR3 with reference TRBV14 and TRBJ2-1 gives the whole variable domain EAGVTQFPSHSVIEKGQTVTLRCDPISGHDNLYWYRRVMGKEIKFLLHFVKESKQDESGMPNNRFLAERTGGTYSTLKVQPAELEDSGVYFCASSQGVAGVPYNEQFFGPGTRLTVL.

The chain combines TRBV27 with TRBJ2-2; no clear D. The germline V gene has CDR1 MNHEY and CDR2 SMNVEV (reference sequence). Between the trimmed V and J ends, which lost 3 bases and 8 bases, there was a span of 7 bases. The CDR3 extends over 12 amino acids. The CDR3 DNA sequence: TGTGCCAGCAGTTTCCTCAGGGGGGAGCTGTTTTTT. Translating gives CASSFLRGELFF.

The chain joins TRBV5-1 to TRBJ2-1; D may be TRBD2 (5 bases). The germline V gene has CDR1 SGHRS and CDR2 YFSETQ. The V end lost 4 bases, the J end lost 5 bases, and 16 bases lay between the germline ends. The CDR3 runs 15 residues. The CDR3 DNA reads TGCGCCAGCAGCCTCGGGAATGGCATTAACAATGAGCAGTTCTTC. It yields the protein CASSLGNGINNEQFF.

This rearrangement joins TRBV12-3 or TRBV12-4 to TRBJ1-1; D perhaps matches TRBD1 (6 bases). Deletions cut 3 bases from V and 4 bases from J, with 9 bases between. The CDR3 totals 13 residues. The CDR3: CASSFQGSTEAFF. For the CDR3, the DNA is TGTGCCAGCAGTTTCCAGGGGAGCACTGAAGCTTTCTTT.

The V call is TRBV19, the J call TRBJ2-2; 8 bases agree with TRBD1. The CDR3 has 17 amino acids. V was pared by 9 bases and J by 5 bases, with 17 bases of the junction left unmatched. The germline V gene encodes CDR1 LNHDA and CDR2 SQIVND (reference sequence). For the CDR3, the DNA is TGTGCCAGCGCTAAATCTACAGGGGGTGTTAGGACCGGGGAGCTGTTTTTT. Translating it yields CASAKSTGGVRTGELFF.

The chain combines TRBV24-1 with TRBJ2-3, with TRBD2 identical over 8 bases. The V segment lost 6 bases and the J segment 0 bases; nucleotides outside the gene matches: 4. CDR1 KGHDR and CDR2 SFDVKD come from the germline V gene. The CDR3 consists of 15 residues. The CDR3 protein is CATSRTSSSTDTQYF. The CDR3 DNA reads as TGTGCCACCAGTCGGACTAGCTCTAGCACAGATACGCAGTATTTT.

This clone was seen just once. The gene calls are TRBV5-6 and TRBJ2-3, with TRBD2 matching 13 bases. The CDR3 is 16 amino acids. Germline V gene lookup returns CDR1 SGHDT and CDR2 YYEEEE. Trimming at V came to 4 bases and at J to 5 bases, leaving 7 bases not matched to a gene. The CDR3: CASSKGLAGIGDTQYF. In DNA, the CDR3 is TGTGCCAGCAGCAAGGGACTAGCGGGGATAGGAGATACGCAGTATTTT.

CDR3 region: CASSPRQGNTEAFF. DNA for the CDR3: TGTGCCAGCTCACCAAGACAGGGGAACACTGAAGCTTTCTTT. The rearrangement links TRBV18 to TRBJ1-1; 7 nucleotides align to TRBD1. The CDR3 covers 14 residues. With V trimmed by 2 bases and J by 1 base, 1 base remained unmatched. Germline V gene lookup returns CDR1 KGHSH and CDR2 LQKENI.

The CDR3 bases are TGCGCCAGCAGTCAGAGGACGGGATGGTCGAAGGGGGTACGATACGAGCAGTACTTC. It codes for CASSQRTGWSKGVRYEQYF. This sequence joins TRBV23-1 and TRBJ2-7, with D maybe TRBD1 (6 bases). TRBV23-1 is labeled an ORF, and its function is uncertain. V was pared by 3 bases and J by 4 bases, with 28 bases between. The CDR3 contains 19 residues.

V gene TRBV6-5 combines with J gene TRBJ2-3; D possibly corresponds to TRBD1 (6 bases). The CDR3 contains 15 residues. With 8 bases removed from V and 4 bases from J, the gap between germline ends came to 19 bases. The germline CDR1 and CDR2 sequences are MNHEY and SVGAGI. CDR3 sequence (DNA): TGTGCCAGCTCCCCCTGGGGGAAGGGGGCAGATACGCAGTATTTT. The encoded protein is CASSPWGKGADTQYF.

The chain uses TRBV19 and TRBJ1-1; a weak D match, TRBD1 (5 bases). The CDR3 contains 13 residues. The germline V gene has CDR1 LNHDA and CDR2 SQIVND (reference sequence). Trimming took off 6 bases at V and 4 bases at J, with 12 bases between the two ends. CDR3 DNA sequence: TGTGCCAGTAGCCTTGACAGAGTCACTGAAGCTTTCTTT. Its protein product is CASSLDRVTEAFF.

As concerns this clone: The same CDR3 also results from other DNA sequences found in this sample. The chain employs TRBV12-3 or TRBV12-4 and TRBJ1-2; 7 bases match TRBD1. V was pared by 6 bases and J by 5 bases, with 6 bases of the junction left unmatched. The CDR3 has 13 residues. The CDR3 bases are TGTGCCAGCAGCCTAGGGGGCCCATATGGCTACACCTTC. This gives the protein CASSLGGPYGYTF.

The gene calls are TRBV19 and TRBJ1-5; D ambiguous. Per germline, CDR1 LNHDA and CDR2 SQIVND (reference sequence). V was cut by 3 bases and J by 7 bases, with 7 bases left in between. The CDR3 consists of 12 residues. CDR3: CASSISRQPQHF. CDR3 DNA: TGTGCCAGTAGTATCTCGAGGCAGCCCCAGCATTTT.

The V and J genes are TRBV24-1 and TRBJ2-7; no clear D gene. The CDR3 extends over 18 amino acids. Germline CDR1 reads KGHDR; CDR2 reads SFDVKD. V shed 3 bases and J shed 2 bases, with 22 bases lying between them. The CDR3 protein is CATSDNHLTETLPYEQYF. The DNA for the CDR3 is TGTGCCACCAGTGATAACCACTTAACAGAGACCTTGCCCTACGAGCAGTACTTC.

The chain recombines TRBV3-1 (or the pseudogene TRBV3-2) with TRBJ1-6, with D perhaps matching TRBD1 (5 bases). The germline gives CDR1 LGHDT, CDR2 YNNKEL (reference sequence). With 1 base removed from V and 7 bases from J, the gap between germline ends came to 11 bases. This CDR3 contains 15 residues. The CDR3 loop reads CASSQVSSGNSPLHF. CDR3 bases: TGTGCCAGCAGCCAAGTCAGTTCAGGGAATTCACCCCTCCACTTT.

V gene TRBV24-1 combines with J gene TRBJ1-5, with D possibly being TRBD1 (5 bases). V gave up 1 base and J gave up 0 bases, with 12 bases separating them. The CDR3 sequence is 17 residues long. Germline loops: CDR1 KGHDR, CDR2 SFDVKD. The CDR3 loop is CATSDFRTGDSNQPQHF. CDR3 DNA: TGTGCCACCAGTGATTTCCGTACAGGAGATAGCAATCAGCCCCAGCATTTT.

This clone was found once. CDR3 region: CSVGSVHNEQFF. As DNA, the CDR3 is TGCAGCGTTGGCAGCGTACACAATGAGCAGTTCTTC. The chain recombines TRBV29-1 with TRBJ2-1; the D is unclear. The CDR3 contains 12 residues. The V gene lost 4 bases and the J gene lost 5 bases, with 9 bases spanning the gap. From germline, CDR1 is SQVTM and CDR2 ANQGSEA.

The V and J genes are TRBV7-9 and TRBJ2-3; TRBD1 matches 7 bases. The CDR3 spans 15 residues. The germline V gene encodes CDR1 SEHNR and CDR2 FQNEAQ (reference sequence). Trimming removed 11 bases from V and 1 base from J; junction bases left unmatched: 12. The CDR3 coding sequence is TGTGCCGGCTGGGACAGTCTAAGGGGCACAGATACGCAGTATTTT. It encodes CAGWDSLRGTDTQYF.

J is TRBJ1-4 and V is TRBV2; D may be TRBD1 (5 bases). Germline V gives CDR1 SNHLY, CDR2 FYNNEI. CDR3 length equals 15 residues. The ends were cut back, 2 bases at V and 8 bases at J, with 15 bases in the middle. Here the CDR3 reads CASSEYVRVEEKLFF. In DNA form, the CDR3 reads TGTGCCAGCAGTGAATATGTCAGGGTGGAAGAAAAACTGTTTTTT.

The gene calls are TRBV7-9 and TRBJ2-5; 12 nucleotides agree with TRBD2. Trimming at V came to 3 bases and at J to 4 bases, leaving 6 bases not matched to a gene. The CDR3 is 16 amino acids. Germline V CDR1 and CDR2: SEHNR, FQNEAQ (reference sequence). CDR3 amino acids: CASSFPSGRAAETQYF. The CDR3 DNA reads as TGTGCCAGCAGCTTTCCTAGCGGGAGGGCCGCAGAGACCCAGTACTTC.

This chain links TRBV29-1 with TRBJ1-2; D gene ambiguous. The germline gives CDR1 SQVTM, CDR2 ANQGSEA. The CDR3 loop spans 13 amino acids. Trimming pared 5 bases from V and 6 bases from J, leaving 16 bases between. CDR3 amino acids: CSVSTESLNGYTF. The CDR3, as DNA: TGCAGCGTTTCCACAGAATCGCTTAATGGCTACACCTTC.

V gene TRBV10-3 combines with J gene TRBJ1-4; tentatively, D is TRBD1 (6 bases). This CDR3 comprises 16 residues. Germline assignment: CDR1 ENHRY and CDR2 SYGVKD. Trimming shortened V by 6 bases and J by 7 bases, and 21 bases separated the two germline ends. The CDR3 sequence: CAISDSVKGEGEKLFF. In DNA, the CDR3 is TGTGCCATCAGCGACTCCGTGAAGGGGGAAGGTGAAAAACTGTTTTTT.

The gene calls are TRBV7-2 and TRBJ2-1, with no clear D. The germline V and J ends were trimmed by 9 bases and 4 bases, with 19 bases remaining between them. The V gene's germline CDR1 is SGHTA and CDR2 FQGNSA. CDR3 size: 15 residues. The CDR3 bases are TGTGCCAGTAAGCCGGGTGGAGTGCCTTACAATGAGCAGTTCTTC. Protein sequence: CASKPGGVPYNEQFF.

This clone was detected only a few times. V is TRBV4-1 and J is TRBJ1-6; no clear D. Germline CDR1 is MGHRA and CDR2 is YSYEKL. This CDR3 comprises 15 residues. Between the trimmed V and J ends, which lost 0 bases and 6 bases, there was a span of 9 bases. In DNA form, the CDR3 reads TGCGCCAGCAGCCAAGACCCCATTCCTAATTCACCCCTCCACTTT. It codes for CASSQDPIPNSPLHF.

The rearrangement links TRBV12-3 or TRBV12-4 to TRBJ2-1; 7 nucleotides agree with TRBD1. This CDR3 comprises 12 residues. The V and J ends lost 3 bases and 11 bases, in that order; junction bases with no gene match: 4. The CDR3 is CASSFGQVKQFF. The CDR3 bases are TGTGCCAGCAGTTTCGGACAGGTGAAGCAGTTCTTC.

The J gene is TRBJ1-2, the V gene TRBV7-3, with D possibly TRBD1 on 6 matching bases. V was clipped by 1 base and J by 0 bases, with 9 bases between them. Germline V gene lookup returns CDR1 SGHTA and CDR2 FQGTGA. The CDR3 length is 15 residues. CDR3 in amino acids: CASSLNEGANYGYTF. The CDR3 DNA follows: TGTGCCAGCAGCTTAAACGAGGGGGCTAACTATGGCTACACCTTC. The full variable domain, with the rest looked up from reference TRBV7-3 and TRBJ1-2, is GAGVSQTPSNKVTEKGKYVELRCDPISGHTALYWYRQSLGQGPEFLIYFQGTGAADDSGLPNDRFFAVRPEGSVSTLKIQRTERGDSAVYLCASSLNEGANYGYTFGSGTRLTVV.

The CDR3 sequence is CASSVAVGGQETQYF. The CDR3 nucleotides read TGTGCCAGCAGCGTAGCCGTAGGGGGCCAAGAGACCCAGTACTTC. The chain combines TRBV9 with TRBJ2-5; tentative D call: TRBD1 (6 bases). There are 15 residues in the CDR3. Trimming removed 0 bases from V and 1 base from J, with 10 bases in between. Germline CDR1 is SGDLS and CDR2 is YYNGEE.